One sample yielded the 28 T cell receptor beta chains listed below, sequenced in a study of Ad26.COV2.S vaccination and SARS-CoV-2 variants. Data came from immunoSEQ multiplex PCR; TCRdb stores just in-frame clones and leaves some out. The sample comprises 430,000 or so clones, approximately 92% of which are singletons, and about 2.7% rests with the top ten. Treatment described: over 15 received Ad26.COV2.S at low or high dose, single or two shots; several received placebo; per-sample allocation not given. Sample collection was performed on day 63 after the first vaccine or placebo injection. The sample here was peripheral blood, taken in a trial of Ad26.COV2.S vaccine versus placebo. These TCRs come from a person aged 18 to 65 who received the Ad26.COV2.S COVID-19 vaccine or a placebo.

This clone occurred once. This chain links TRBV7-2 with TRBJ2-2, with a tentative D call TRBD1 (5 bases). V lost 5 bases, J lost 8 bases, and 9 bases lay in between. CDR1 is SGHTA, CDR2 FQGNSA, per germline. The CDR3 contains 12 residues. The CDR3 protein is CASSPNRGELFF. CDR3 coding DNA: TGTGCCAGCAGCCCCAACAGGGGGGAGCTGTTTTTT. The full variable domain, its missing parts supplied by reference TRBV7-2 and TRBJ2-2, is GAGVSQSPSNKVTEKGKDVELRCDPISGHTALYWYRQSLGQGLEFLIYFQGNSAPDKSGLPSDRFSAERTGGSVSTLTIQRTQQEDSAVYLCASSPNRGELFFGEGSRLTVL.

This chain uses TRBV28 with TRBJ2-6; weak D call: TRBD2 (6 bases). The germline gives CDR1 MDHEN, CDR2 SYDVKM. The V end was cut by 6 bases, the J end by 4 bases, with 7 bases between. This CDR3 contains 13 residues. The CDR3, as DNA: TGTGCCAGCAGGGCGGGAGGGGCCAACGTCCTGACTTTC. This encodes CASRAGGANVLTF.

The gene calls are TRBV11-2 and TRBJ2-1; 14 bases are a match to TRBD2. The CDR3 is made up of 17 amino acids. In germline, CDR1 is SGHAT, CDR2 FQNNGV. With V trimmed by 2 bases and J by 8 bases, 8 bases remained unmatched. DNA of the CDR3: TGTGCCAGCAGCTTACTCGGGACTAGCGGGAGTGAAGATGAGCAGTTCTTC. Translation: CASSLLGTSGSEDEQFF.

The rearrangement links TRBV7-2 to TRBJ1-2, with D hard to call. The CDR3 contains 15 residues. Deletions cut 6 bases from V and 8 bases from J, with 22 bases between. CDR1 and CDR2 from the germline V gene are SGHTA and FQGNSA. CDR3 nucleotide sequence: TGTGCCAGCAGACCCCCAACGACCCGGACGGGAGGCTACACCTTC. Its translation: CASRPPTTRTGGYTF.

The V gene is TRBV5-1, the J gene TRBJ1-4; TRBD1 agrees at 12 bases. The CDR3 runs 16 residues. Germline CDR1 SGHRS, CDR2 YFSETQ. Losses at the gene ends were 4 bases for V and 4 bases for J; bases not matched to a gene: 5. DNA for the CDR3: TGCGCCAGCAGCCGGGGACAGGGGGCTGGTAATGAAAAACTGTTTTTT. Amino acid sequence: CASSRGQGAGNEKLFF.

The chain has TRBV27 and TRBJ2-3, with 9 nucleotides matching TRBD2. Germline loops: CDR1 MNHEY, CDR2 SMNVEV (reference sequence). Trimming cost V 5 bases and J 2 bases; bases outside gene matches: 5. The CDR3 spans 15 residues. The CDR3 loop reads CASSLQRGATDTQYF. CDR3 nucleotides: TGTGCCAGCAGTCTCCAGCGGGGGGCCACAGATACGCAGTATTTT.

V usage is TRBV7-3 and J usage is TRBJ2-3; D is possibly TRBD1 (5 bases). This CDR3 has 15 amino acids. Germline V CDR1 and CDR2: SGHTA, FQGTGA. The V end was cut by 4 bases, the J end by 5 bases, with 16 bases between. The CDR3 bases are TGTGCCAGCAGCTCCGAGGCTTCGCAGGGAGATACGCAGTATTTT. Protein product: CASSSEASQGDTQYF.

The chain carries TRBV5-6 and TRBJ2-1; D unresolved. Trimming took 4 bases from V and 2 from J, leaving 16 bases between them. Germline loops: CDR1 SGHDT, CDR2 YYEEEE. The CDR3 length is 16 residues. The CDR3 loop reads CASSPRSRAPYNEQFF. In DNA form, the CDR3 reads TGTGCCAGCAGCCCCCGCTCTAGAGCCCCCTACAATGAGCAGTTCTTC.

V gene TRBV29-1 combines with J gene TRBJ2-6; D uncertain. The V gene lost 5 bases and the J gene lost 4 bases, with 12 bases spanning the gap. CDR1 and CDR2 (germline): SQVTM, ANQGSEA. There are 14 residues in the CDR3. This CDR3 is CSVLGGSGANVLTF. The CDR3 DNA is TGCAGCGTTCTGGGTGGTTCGGGGGCCAACGTCCTGACTTTC.

The chain joins TRBV10-1 to TRBJ2-7; weak D call: TRBD2 (7 bases). This CDR3 is 14 amino acids long. V was pared by 9 bases and J by 3 bases, with 18 bases between. Germline CDR1 WNHNN, CDR2 SYGVQD (reference sequence). The CDR3 loop reads CARKERDTSYEQYF. The CDR3 nucleotides are TGCGCCAGGAAAGAGCGGGACACTAGCTACGAGCAGTACTTC.

This clone was detected once. The genes are TRBV5-6 and TRBJ1-4; weak D call: TRBD1 (6 bases). The CDR3 contains 13 residues. CDR1 and CDR2 (germline): SGHDT, YYEEEE. Trimming shortened V by 4 bases and J by 8 bases, and 12 bases separated the two germline ends. DNA of the CDR3: TGTGCCAGCAGCCTCAGGGGTAGGGAAAAACTGTTTTTT. Translated: CASSLRGREKLFF.

The J gene is TRBJ1-2, the V gene TRBV11-2; 8 nucleotides agree with TRBD1. The CDR3 is made up of 15 amino acids. Germline CDR1 SGHAT, CDR2 FQNNGV. Trimming removed 5 bases from V and 3 bases from J; junction bases left unmatched: 8. The CDR3 DNA reads as TGTGCCAGCAGCCTAATGCAGGGGGCCCACTATGGCTACACCTTC. It encodes CASSLMQGAHYGYTF.

J is TRBJ1-1 and V is TRBV4-1; D gene uncertain. This CDR3 contains 14 residues. CDR1 is MGHRA and CDR2 is YSYEKL in the germline V gene. The germline V and J ends were trimmed by 3 bases and 8 bases, with 16 bases remaining between them. The CDR3 DNA sequence: TGCGCCAGCAGCCACCCTGATAGAGCGTTCGAAGCTTTCTTT. Its protein product is CASSHPDRAFEAFF.

This clone appeared a few times. CDR3: CASSYDRQNGYTF. For the CDR3, the DNA is TGTGCCAGCAGTTACGATCGCCAGAATGGCTACACCTTC. The chain couples TRBV6-5 to TRBJ1-2; D not certain. V gave up 2 bases and J gave up 6 bases, with 10 bases separating them. The V gene's germline CDR1 is MNHEY and CDR2 SVGAGI. The CDR3 has 13 residues.

V usage is TRBV7-2 and J usage is TRBJ2-1; 11 bases are shared with TRBD2. Germline lookup yields CDR1 SGHTA and CDR2 FQGNSA. Germline trimming cut 3 bases from V and 3 bases from J; bases unmatched to any gene: 4. The length of the CDR3 is 16 residues. The CDR3, as DNA: TGTGCCAGCAGCTTTAGCGGGGGGGTTGACTACAATGAGCAGTTCTTC. Protein product: CASSFSGGVDYNEQFF.

The rearrangement uses TRBV29-1 and TRBJ1-1, with TRBD1 matching over 7 bases. V shed 5 bases, J shed 6 bases, and the junction held 6 bases outside the gene matches. CDR1 and CDR2 from the germline V gene are SQVTM and ANQGSEA. This CDR3 has 12 residues. As DNA, the CDR3 is TGCAGCGTTTACACGGGACAGCCTGAAGCTTTCTTT. Amino acids: CSVYTGQPEAFF.

The chain recombines TRBV11-3 with TRBJ2-7; D not certain. Germline V CDR1 and CDR2: SGHNT, YENEEA. V lost 1 base and J 3 bases, leaving 7 bases between the germline ends. The CDR3 runs 13 residues. CDR3 sequence (DNA): TGTGCCAGCAGCTTAGGGCTACACTACGAGCAGTACTTC. This codes for CASSLGLHYEQYF.

As regards this clone: At one end the junction does not follow the germline gene, possibly because of a read error. CDR3 DNA sequence: TGCGCCCGCAGCCAACCGGGTTCTGGCTCCGGGGAGCTGTTTTTT. Translated: CARSQPGSGSGELFF. The rearrangement links TRBV4-1 to TRBJ2-2; the D is unclear. The CDR3 is 15 amino acids. Germline loops: CDR1 MGHRA, CDR2 YSYEKL.

This chain connects TRBV19 to TRBJ2-1; 10 bases align to TRBD2. The CDR3 is 15 amino acids. The V and J ends lost 5 bases and 3 bases, in that order; junction bases with no gene match: 4. Germline values: CDR1 LNHDA, CDR2 SQIVND (reference sequence). CDR3 sequence (DNA): TGTGCCAGTAGTGCAGGACTAGCGGTCTACAATGAGCAGTTCTTC. Protein sequence: CASSAGLAVYNEQFF.

This chain links TRBV4-3 with TRBJ2-3; possibly TRBD2 for D (6 bases). The germline V gene encodes CDR1 LGHNA and CDR2 YSLEER. Trimming removed 0 bases from V and 0 bases from J, with 19 bases in between. CDR3 length equals 19 residues. The CDR3 sequence is CASSQERGLWAGSTDTQYF. The CDR3 bases are TGCGCCAGCAGCCAAGAGAGGGGCTTATGGGCGGGGAGCACAGATACGCAGTATTTT.

The rearrangement links TRBV9 to TRBJ1-2; D gene unclear. The V end was cut by 3 bases, the J end by 7 bases, with 16 bases between. This CDR3 region has 14 residues. Germline V gene data show CDR1 as SGDLS and CDR2 as YYNGEE. The CDR3 nucleotides read TGTGCCAGCAGCGATCGACCCGGGTCCTCTGGCTACACCTTC. Residues: CASSDRPGSSGYTF.

This sequence joins TRBV7-2 and TRBJ1-2; a possible D gene is TRBD1 (6 bases). The CDR3 length is 15 residues. CDR1 and CDR2 (germline): SGHTA, FQGNSA. V dropped 5 bases and J dropped 1 base, with 14 bases sitting between them. CDR3 DNA: TGTGCCAGCAGCCTGGGAGGACAGTTTAACTATGGCTACACCTTC. It encodes CASSLGGQFNYGYTF.

This sequence joins TRBV6-5 and TRBJ1-5; weak D call: TRBD1 (6 bases). The V gene lost 6 bases and the J gene lost 7 bases, with 16 bases spanning the gap. Germline CDR1 reads MNHEY; CDR2 reads SVGAGI. This CDR3 is built from 14 residues. In DNA form, the CDR3 reads TGTGCCAGCAGGGAGGGGGGCTCGGGACAGCCCCAGCATTTT. Translating gives CASREGGSGQPQHF.

The rearrangement uses TRBV3-1 (or the pseudogene TRBV3-2) and TRBJ1-6, with TRBD1 matching 7 bases. CDR3 length: 16 residues. The V segment lost 3 bases and the J segment 10 bases; nucleotides outside the gene matches: 12. Germline V gives CDR1 LGHDT, CDR2 YNNKEL (reference sequence). CDR3 nucleotide sequence: TGTGCCAGCAGCCAGACCGGGACAGACCTATTATCACCCCTCCACTTT. Translated: CASSQTGTDLLSPLHF.

This clone is a singleton in its sample. This chain joins TRBV7-2 and TRBJ1-2; D gene unclear. The CDR3 runs to 11 residues. Germline V gene sequence: CDR1 SGHTA, CDR2 FQGNSA. Trimming stripped 5 bases from V and 4 bases from J, with 5 bases between. The CDR3 loop reads CASSASYGYTF. DNA for the CDR3: TGTGCCAGCAGCGCCTCCTATGGCTACACCTTC. The whole variable domain, filled in from reference TRBV7-2 and TRBJ1-2, reads GAGVSQSPSNKVTEKGKDVELRCDPISGHTALYWYRQSLGQGLEFLIYFQGNSAPDKSGLPSDRFSAERTGGSVSTLTIQRTQQEDSAVYLCASSASYGYTFGSGTRLTVV.

The chain is built from TRBV19 and TRBJ2-1, with 7 bases matching TRBD2. Losses at the gene ends were 7 bases for V and 6 bases for J; bases not matched to a gene: 9. The CDR3 consists of 14 residues. Per the germline V gene, CDR1 is LNHDA and CDR2 is SQIVND (reference sequence). The CDR3 DNA reads TGTGCCAGTAATATGGGGGAGGGCCTCAATGAGCAGTTCTTC. Translation gives CASNMGEGLNEQFF.

This clone was seen only once. The chain links TRBV24-1 to TRBJ2-2; the match to TRBD1 covers 11 bases. With V trimmed by 4 bases and J by 5 bases, 5 bases remained unmatched. Looked up from germline, CDR1 is KGHDR and CDR2 is SFDVKD. CDR3 length: 16 residues. CDR3 in amino acids: CATSEPGQGVTGELFF. In DNA, the CDR3 is TGTGCCACCAGTGAGCCGGGACAGGGGGTTACCGGGGAGCTGTTTTTT.

The chain uses TRBV4-3 and TRBJ1-4, with unresolved D. The germline V gene encodes CDR1 LGHNA and CDR2 YSLEER. CDR3 length equals 15 residues. V was clipped by 3 bases and J by 7 bases, with 15 bases between them. The CDR3 reads CASSHGFRTSEKLFF. The CDR3 nucleotides read TGCGCCAGCAGCCACGGCTTCAGGACGAGTGAAAAACTGTTTTTT.